This T cell receptor (beta chain) is from a study of post-analysis software for immune sequencing data. Across the whole study: The courses of disease that were included comprised relapsing-remitting, secondary progressive and progressive-relapsing multiple sclerosis. Findings of the study overall: Patients with multiple sclerosis recorded significantly lower normalized Chao1 diversity than controls, the study found. Under the F measure, samples that were prepared in one batch clustered strongly together. Comparison of patients with controls showed roughly five TRBV segments more frequent in patients, TRBV5-6, TRBV5-1 and TRBV20-1 among them.

Trimming left V 7 bases short and J 8 bases short, with 17 bases between. The CDR3 contains 13 residues. Germline CDR1 reads MNHNY; CDR2 reads SVGAGI (reference sequence). Concerning this clonotype: What it recognizes is unknown. One base away lies a much larger clone, so this may be a sequencing read error.

Unique molecular identifiers were present in the TCR beta cDNA libraries. A single record per CDR3 protein comes from TCRdb applying MiXCR to the PCR reads. The table shows just over 250,000 distinct CDR3 sequences, with just over 35% occurring only once. The specimen sequenced was blood. V is TRBV6-6 and J is TRBJ1-2; tentative D call: TRBD1 (5 bases). The source of this sequence is a girl aged 5-17 years with multiple sclerosis. CDR3 residues: CASNWAGTEGYTF. The CDR3 nucleotides read TGTGCCAGCAATTGGGCCGGGACGGAAGGCTACACCTTC.